This T cell receptor (beta chain) was found in a study of cytomegalovirus exposure and HLA in healthy donors. V was cut by 7 bases and J by 6 bases, with 18 bases left in between. From germline, CDR1 is LNHDA and CDR2 SQIVND (reference sequence). CDR3 length: 14 amino acids. Study findings and constraints: According to a subsequent analysis, TCR clusters identified in the first cohort showed a tendency to co-occur across the 120 or so validation repertoires. 164 TCR beta chains were listed as cytomegalovirus-associated. Three chains tied to CMV proved CMV antigen-specific in vitro.

Concerning this clone itself: The antigen is unknown.

Sequencing was performed with immunoSEQ multiplex PCR; in TCRdb, only in-frame clones are kept and a portion is missing. The repertoire consists of 78,000 or so clones, with around 94% occurring once and the leading ten covering approximately 3%. Separate from the approximately 670-subject first cohort, the approximately 120-subject validation cohort was the one that the donors belonged to. This TCR was recovered from a woman aged 18-29 years in good health and CMV-seropositive. The chain is built from TRBV19 and TRBJ1-1, with a possible D match to TRBD1 (6 bases). The sample consisted of PBMCs. The CDR3 here is CASIRTGGGPEAFF. The CDR3 nucleotides read TGTGCCAGTATAAGGACGGGTGGGGGCCCTGAAGCTTTCTTT.